There are many counts of the clone carrying this T cell receptor (beta chain). Antigen unknown. The CDR3 consists of 15 residues. V shed 1 base and J shed 1 base, with 8 bases lying between them. Germline CDR1 reads MNHNS; CDR2 reads SASEGT. The data originate from a study of T cell repertoires in cytomegalovirus infection. Study in general: Signatures in public TCR beta sequences pointed to both CMV infection and matching HLA type. Study-level results: Carriers of CMV plus the relevant HLA were identified by cumulative public TCR beta family frequency. Dominant in the ex vivo response were TCR beta clonotypes restricted by HLA-C and specific for CMV.

TCRdb ran MiXCR on the reads and lists one entry per CDR3 protein. The sample lists over 450,000 distinct CDR3 sequences, roughly 12% occurring once. This rearrangement joins TRBV6-1 to TRBJ2-1, with a possible D match to TRBD2 (5 bases). Sequencing was done on a sample of PBMCs. The receptor's source is a human donor in good health (CMV status not recorded). Some clones in this sample may be carry-over from other donors' samples. The CDR3 is CASSEEAGSYNEQFF. In nucleotides, the CDR3 is TGTGCCAGCAGTGAAGAGGCGGGTTCCTACAATGAGCAGTTCTTC.